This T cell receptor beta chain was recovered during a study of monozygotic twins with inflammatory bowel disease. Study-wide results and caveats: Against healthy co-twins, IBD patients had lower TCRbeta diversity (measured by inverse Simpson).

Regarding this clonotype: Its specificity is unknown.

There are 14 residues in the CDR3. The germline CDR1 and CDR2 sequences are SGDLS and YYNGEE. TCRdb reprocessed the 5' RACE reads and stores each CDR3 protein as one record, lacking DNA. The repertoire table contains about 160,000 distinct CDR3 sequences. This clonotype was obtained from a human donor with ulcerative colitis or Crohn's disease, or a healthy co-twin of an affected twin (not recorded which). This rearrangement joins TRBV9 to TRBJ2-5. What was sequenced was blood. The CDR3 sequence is CASSGQELGETQYF.